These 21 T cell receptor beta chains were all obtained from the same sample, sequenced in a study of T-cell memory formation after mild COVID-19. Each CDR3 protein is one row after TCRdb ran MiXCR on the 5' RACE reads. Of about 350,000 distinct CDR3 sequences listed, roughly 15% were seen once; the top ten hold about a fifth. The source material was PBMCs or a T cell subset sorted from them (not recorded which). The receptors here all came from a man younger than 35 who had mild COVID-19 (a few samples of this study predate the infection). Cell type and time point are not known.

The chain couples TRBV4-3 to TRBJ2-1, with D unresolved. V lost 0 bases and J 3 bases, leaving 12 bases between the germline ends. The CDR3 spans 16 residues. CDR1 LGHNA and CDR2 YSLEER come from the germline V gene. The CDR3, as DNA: TGCGCCAGCAGCCAAGAGCATTCCCCCCACTACAATGAGCAGTTCTTC. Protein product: CASSQEHSPHYNEQFF.

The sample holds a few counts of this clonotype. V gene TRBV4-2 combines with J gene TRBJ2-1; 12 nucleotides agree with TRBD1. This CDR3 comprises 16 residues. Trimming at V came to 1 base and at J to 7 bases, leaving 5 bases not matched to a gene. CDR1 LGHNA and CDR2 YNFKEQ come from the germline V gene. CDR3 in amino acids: CASSQAGTGGENEQFF. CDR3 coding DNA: TGTGCCAGCAGCCAAGCTGGGACAGGGGGCGAAAATGAGCAGTTCTTC.

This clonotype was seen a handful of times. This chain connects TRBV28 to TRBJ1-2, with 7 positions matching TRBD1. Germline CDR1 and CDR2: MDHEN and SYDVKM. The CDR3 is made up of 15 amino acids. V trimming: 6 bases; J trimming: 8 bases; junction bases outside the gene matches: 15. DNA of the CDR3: TGTGCCAGCAGCGCCGCCGGACAGGCCAGCAGCGGCTACACCTTC. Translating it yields CASSAAGQASSGYTF.

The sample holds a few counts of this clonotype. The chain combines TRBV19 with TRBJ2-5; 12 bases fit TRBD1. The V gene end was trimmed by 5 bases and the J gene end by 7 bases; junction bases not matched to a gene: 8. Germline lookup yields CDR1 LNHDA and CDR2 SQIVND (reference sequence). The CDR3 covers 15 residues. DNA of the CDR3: TGTGCCAGTAGTGTGGGACAGGGGGCAGTGGGGACCCAGTACTTC. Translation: CASSVGQGAVGTQYF.

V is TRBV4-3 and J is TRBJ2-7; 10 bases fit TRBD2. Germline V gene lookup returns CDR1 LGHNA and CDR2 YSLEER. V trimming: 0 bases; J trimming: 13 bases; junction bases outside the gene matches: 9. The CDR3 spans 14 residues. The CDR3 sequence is CASSQDALAGVVYF. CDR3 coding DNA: TGCGCCAGCAGCCAAGATGCGCTAGCGGGAGTGGTATACTTC.

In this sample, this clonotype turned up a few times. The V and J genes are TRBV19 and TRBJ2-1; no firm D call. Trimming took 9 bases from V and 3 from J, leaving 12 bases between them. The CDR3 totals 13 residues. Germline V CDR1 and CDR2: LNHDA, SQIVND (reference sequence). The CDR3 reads CARKSVFYNEQFF. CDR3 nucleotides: TGTGCCAGGAAGAGCGTGTTCTACAATGAGCAGTTCTTC.

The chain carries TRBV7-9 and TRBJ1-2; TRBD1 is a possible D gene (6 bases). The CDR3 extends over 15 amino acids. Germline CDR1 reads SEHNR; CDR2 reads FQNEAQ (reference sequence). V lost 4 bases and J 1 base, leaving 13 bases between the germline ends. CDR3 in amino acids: CASSSPTGLNYGYTF. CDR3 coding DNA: TGTGCCAGCAGCTCTCCGACAGGTCTTAACTATGGCTACACCTTC.

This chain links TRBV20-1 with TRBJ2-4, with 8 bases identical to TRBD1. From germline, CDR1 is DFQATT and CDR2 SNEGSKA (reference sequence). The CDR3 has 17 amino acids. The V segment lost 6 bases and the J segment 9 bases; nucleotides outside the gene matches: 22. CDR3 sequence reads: CSATTLDRGIGLGIQYF. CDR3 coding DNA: TGCAGTGCAACCACCCTTGACAGGGGAATAGGGTTGGGCATTCAGTACTTC.

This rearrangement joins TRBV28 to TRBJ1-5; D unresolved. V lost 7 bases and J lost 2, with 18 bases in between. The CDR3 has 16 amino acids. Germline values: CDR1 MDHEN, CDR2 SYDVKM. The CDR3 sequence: CASMRRRESGNQPQHF. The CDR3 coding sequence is TGTGCCAGCATGCGCCGGAGGGAAAGCGGCAATCAGCCCCAGCATTTT.

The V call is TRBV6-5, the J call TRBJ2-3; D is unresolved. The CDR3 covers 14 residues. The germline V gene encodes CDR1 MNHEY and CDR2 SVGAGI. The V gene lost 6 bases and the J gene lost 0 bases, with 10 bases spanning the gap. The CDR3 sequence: CASRREVSTDTQYF. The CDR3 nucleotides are TGTGCCAGCAGGCGCGAGGTTAGCACAGATACGCAGTATTTT.

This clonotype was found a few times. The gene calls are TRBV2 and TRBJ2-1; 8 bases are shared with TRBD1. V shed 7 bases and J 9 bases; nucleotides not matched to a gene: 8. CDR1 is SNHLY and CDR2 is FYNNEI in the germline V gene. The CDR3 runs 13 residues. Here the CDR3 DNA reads TGTGCCAGCAAGCCAGGGGGCTTCGGTGAGCAGTTCTTC. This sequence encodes CASKPGGFGEQFF.

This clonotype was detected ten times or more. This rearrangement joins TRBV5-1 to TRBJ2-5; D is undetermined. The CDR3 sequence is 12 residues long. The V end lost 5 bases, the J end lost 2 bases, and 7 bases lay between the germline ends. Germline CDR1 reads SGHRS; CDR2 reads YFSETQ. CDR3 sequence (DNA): TGCGCCAGCAGAGACGGACAAGAGACCCAGTACTTC. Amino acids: CASRDGQETQYF.

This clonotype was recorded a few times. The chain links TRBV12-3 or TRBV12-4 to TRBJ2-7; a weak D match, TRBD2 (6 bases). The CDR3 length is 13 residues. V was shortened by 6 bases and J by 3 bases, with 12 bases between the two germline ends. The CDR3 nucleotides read TGTGCCAGCAGCCCCCGGGGGAACTACGAGCAGTACTTC. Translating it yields CASSPRGNYEQYF.

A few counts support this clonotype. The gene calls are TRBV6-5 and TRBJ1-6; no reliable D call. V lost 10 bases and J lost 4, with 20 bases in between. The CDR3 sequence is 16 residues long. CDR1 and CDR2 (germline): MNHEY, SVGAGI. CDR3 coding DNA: TGTGCCACCAACAGCGGTTGGGCGGATTATAATTCACCCCTCCACTTT. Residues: CATNSGWADYNSPLHF.

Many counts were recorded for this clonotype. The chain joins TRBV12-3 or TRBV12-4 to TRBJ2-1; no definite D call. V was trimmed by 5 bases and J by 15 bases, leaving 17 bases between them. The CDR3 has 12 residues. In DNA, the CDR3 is TGTGCCAGCAGTACATGGACCACTTCGGTGTTCTTC. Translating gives CASSTWTTSVFF.

CDR3 amino acids: CASSVGFLGGQGNTEAFF. The CDR3 DNA reads TGTGCCAGCAGCGTAGGTTTCTTGGGGGGACAGGGGAACACTGAAGCTTTCTTT. The chain links TRBV9 to TRBJ1-1; TRBD1 matches 9 bases. CDR1 SGDLS and CDR2 YYNGEE come from the germline V gene. CDR3 length equals 18 residues. V lost 0 bases, J lost 1 base, and 10 bases stayed unmatched.

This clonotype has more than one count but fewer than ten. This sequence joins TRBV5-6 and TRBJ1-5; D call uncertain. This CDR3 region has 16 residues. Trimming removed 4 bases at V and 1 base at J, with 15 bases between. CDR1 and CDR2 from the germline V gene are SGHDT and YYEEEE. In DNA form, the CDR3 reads TGTGCCAGCAGCACCGGGCCAATGAGGAGCAATCAGCCCCAGCATTTT. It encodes CASSTGPMRSNQPQHF.

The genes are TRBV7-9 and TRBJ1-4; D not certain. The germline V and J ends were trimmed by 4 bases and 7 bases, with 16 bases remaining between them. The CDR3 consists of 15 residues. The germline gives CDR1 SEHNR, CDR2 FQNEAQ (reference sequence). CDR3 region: CASSYPLRGSEKLFF. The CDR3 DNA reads TGTGCCAGCAGCTACCCCCTCCGCGGGTCTGAAAAACTGTTTTTT.

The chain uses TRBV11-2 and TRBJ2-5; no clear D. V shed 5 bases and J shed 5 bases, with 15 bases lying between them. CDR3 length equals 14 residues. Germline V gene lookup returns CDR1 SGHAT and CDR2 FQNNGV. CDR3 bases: TGTGCCAGCAGCCGACTTGGCGTAGGGGAGACCCAGTACTTC. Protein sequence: CASSRLGVGETQYF.

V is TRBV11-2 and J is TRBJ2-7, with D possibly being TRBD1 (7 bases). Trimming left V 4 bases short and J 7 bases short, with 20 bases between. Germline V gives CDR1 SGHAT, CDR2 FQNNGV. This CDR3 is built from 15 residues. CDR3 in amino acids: CASSSPRGRDGEQYF. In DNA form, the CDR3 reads TGTGCCAGCAGCTCCCCAAGGGGGCGGGACGGGGAGCAGTACTTC.

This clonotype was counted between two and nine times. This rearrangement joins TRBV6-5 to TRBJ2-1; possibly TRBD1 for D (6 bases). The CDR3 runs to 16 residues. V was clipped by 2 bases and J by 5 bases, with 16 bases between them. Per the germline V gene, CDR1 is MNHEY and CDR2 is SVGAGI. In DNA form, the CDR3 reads TGTGCCAGCAGTTACGAAACCGGGACATTGCACAATGAGCAGTTCTTC. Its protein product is CASSYETGTLHNEQFF.